These 23 T cell receptor beta chains share one sample of origin, sequenced in a study of T cell repertoires in cytomegalovirus infection. MiXCR, applied by TCRdb to the reads, yields one record per CDR3 protein. The data hold about 530,000 distinct CDR3 sequences, with around 27% observed a single time. Material: PBMCs. The origin of the receptors is a human donor in good health (CMV status not recorded). Some clones in this sample may be carry-over from other donors' samples.

The gene calls are TRBV6-5 and TRBJ2-1; 7 bases match TRBD2. This CDR3 has 13 amino acids. V was pared by 5 bases and J by 7 bases, with 5 bases of the junction left unmatched. CDR1 and CDR2 (germline): MNHEY, SVGAGI. The CDR3 sequence is CASSPGGSNEQFF. In DNA, the CDR3 is TGTGCCAGCAGTCCGGGAGGATCAAATGAGCAGTTCTTC.

The table lists this clonotype with a few counts. The chain links TRBV6-6 to TRBJ2-5; D is unclear. The length of the CDR3 is 14 residues. Germline loops: CDR1 MNHNY, CDR2 SVGAGI (reference sequence). Trimming left V 0 bases short and J 2 bases short, with 7 bases between. CDR3 bases: TGTGCCAGCAGTTACTCGGGCGTTCAAGAGACCCAGTACTTC. This gives the protein CASSYSGVQETQYF.

The gene calls are TRBV12-3 or TRBV12-4 and TRBJ2-7; 7 bases match TRBD1. V dropped 5 bases and J dropped 6; count of bases not matched to a gene: 7. CDR3 length: 13 residues. The CDR3 reads CASSIQGSLEQYF. The CDR3 DNA follows: TGTGCCAGCAGTATACAGGGGTCGCTCGAGCAGTACTTC.

This clonotype was detected only a few times. The chain employs TRBV7-2 and TRBJ2-5; 10 nucleotides agree with TRBD2. This CDR3 region has 15 residues. After removal of 5 bases from V and 5 bases from J, the junction contained 8 bases not matched to a gene. The germline gives CDR1 SGHTA, CDR2 FQGNSA. DNA for the CDR3: TGTGCCAGCAGCAGGGTAGCGGGAGGCGGTGAGACCCAGTACTTC. It codes for CASSRVAGGGETQYF.

This clonotype has at least ten counts. This sequence joins TRBV7-6 and TRBJ2-1; D remains ambiguous. Deletions cut 5 bases from V and 8 bases from J, with 16 bases between. The CDR3 covers 14 residues. Germline CDR1 and CDR2: SGHVS and FNYEAQ. The CDR3 coding sequence is TGTGCCAGCAGCCCAGGTGGTAGCTATGATGAGCAGTTCTTC. This sequence encodes CASSPGGSYDEQFF.

The chain carries TRBV20-1 and TRBJ2-1, with 9 nucleotides matching TRBD1. Germline values: CDR1 DFQATT, CDR2 SNEGSKA (reference sequence). The V and J ends lost 5 bases and 2 bases, in that order; junction bases with no gene match: 7. This CDR3 has 15 residues. DNA of the CDR3: TGCAGTGCTTTCCTGAGACAGGGGGCCTACAATGAGCAGTTCTTC. It specifies CSAFLRQGAYNEQFF.

This clonotype was counted ten times or more. The rearrangement uses TRBV7-2 and TRBJ2-2; 11 bases match TRBD2. The germline gives CDR1 SGHTA, CDR2 FQGNSA. V lost 0 bases, J lost 6 bases, and 3 bases stayed unmatched. This CDR3 spans 16 amino acids. This CDR3 is CASSLAGLAVAGELFF. The CDR3 DNA sequence: TGTGCCAGCAGCTTAGCGGGACTAGCGGTCGCCGGGGAGCTGTTTTTT.

Written as DNA, the CDR3 is TGTGCCAGCAGCTCTGTTATGTACACCGGGGAGCTGTTTTTT. Its translation is CASSSVMYTGELFF. The chain carries TRBV11-1 and TRBJ2-2, with D hard to call. This CDR3 spans 14 amino acids. Germline CDR1 reads SGHAT; CDR2 reads FQDESV (reference sequence). V was clipped by 4 bases and J by 3 bases, with 9 bases between them.

This clonotype has only a few counts. The chain couples TRBV6-1 to TRBJ1-3; D perhaps matches TRBD1 (5 bases). Germline V gene lookup returns CDR1 MNHNS and CDR2 SASEGT. V lost 1 base to trimming and J lost 0 bases, with 10 bases between them. The CDR3 totals 16 residues. CDR3 nucleotides: TGTGCCAGCAGTGAAGAGTACGGGGGCTCTGGAAACACCATATATTTT. Translation gives CASSEEYGGSGNTIYF.

The chain joins TRBV6-5 to TRBJ2-7; TRBD1 is a possible D gene (6 bases). The CDR3 is made up of 16 amino acids. Trimming took off 0 bases at V and 6 bases at J, with 18 bases between the two ends. Germline CDR1 reads MNHEY; CDR2 reads SVGAGI. CDR3 nucleotide sequence: TGTGCCAGCAGTTACTCTGGGGGCGCGATTGTGGGCGAGCAGTACTTC. Translating it yields CASSYSGGAIVGEQYF.

This clonotype showed up just a few times. The rearrangement uses TRBV28 and TRBJ2-7, with D perhaps TRBD1 (6 bases). The V gene's germline CDR1 is MDHEN and CDR2 SYDVKM. This CDR3 spans 14 amino acids. Trimming left V 5 bases short and J 6 bases short, with 17 bases between. The CDR3 nucleotides are TGTGCCAGCAGTCCCGGGACACCGCTCTCCGAGCAGTACTTC. This translates into CASSPGTPLSEQYF.

This rearrangement joins TRBV20-1 to TRBJ2-5, with 7 bases lining up with TRBD2. Germline trimming cut 2 bases from V and 5 bases from J; bases unmatched to any gene: 14. CDR1 DFQATT and CDR2 SNEGSKA come from the germline V gene (reference sequence). The CDR3 contains 16 residues. The CDR3 nucleotides are TGCAGTGCTAGAACATCCCTGAGACTAGCCCGTGAGACCCAGTACTTC. It yields the protein CSARTSLRLARETQYF.

There are many counts of this clonotype. The chain has TRBV5-4 and TRBJ2-1; a possible D gene is TRBD2 (6 bases). Trimming left V 0 bases short and J 5 bases short, with 12 bases between. Germline V gene lookup returns CDR1 SGHNT and CDR2 YYREEE (reference sequence). CDR3 length equals 15 residues. The CDR3: CASSLDPGVNNEQFF. The CDR3 bases are TGTGCCAGCAGCTTGGACCCGGGAGTGAACAATGAGCAGTTCTTC.

This clonotype appeared a few times. J is TRBJ2-5 and V is TRBV7-2; D might be TRBD1 (5 bases). CDR1 is SGHTA, CDR2 FQGNSA, per germline. V lost 0 bases and J lost 1, with 18 bases in between. The CDR3 covers 18 residues. The CDR3 protein is CASSLAIPQGPLQETQYF. The CDR3 region has the DNA TGTGCCAGCAGCTTAGCGATCCCTCAGGGCCCACTCCAAGAGACCCAGTACTTC.

This clonotype has more than one count but fewer than ten. The chain joins TRBV12-3 or TRBV12-4 to TRBJ2-3; D unclear. The V and J ends lost 2 bases and 5 bases respectively, with 11 bases between them. This CDR3 contains 14 residues. The CDR3 protein is CASSLFMGLDTQYF. The CDR3 DNA follows: TGTGCCAGCAGTTTATTTATGGGTCTAGATACGCAGTATTTT.

This clonotype was counted only a few times. The V gene is TRBV18, the J gene TRBJ1-2, with D unresolved. Germline CDR1 KGHSH, CDR2 LQKENI. Between the trimmed V and J ends, which lost 2 bases and 5 bases, there was a span of 12 bases. This CDR3 is built from 14 residues. The CDR3 here is CASSPNGVQYGYTF. DNA of the CDR3: TGTGCCAGCTCACCAAACGGGGTACAGTATGGCTACACCTTC.

This clonotype was picked up a small number of times. The genes are TRBV6-5 and TRBJ1-1, with D unresolved. V dropped 6 bases and J dropped 1 base, with 15 bases sitting between them. Looked up from germline, CDR1 is MNHEY and CDR2 is SVGAGI. The CDR3 runs to 15 residues. CDR3 nucleotide sequence: TGTGCCAGCAGCCGCAGCTCAATGTCGAACACTGAAGCTTTCTTT. As protein: CASSRSSMSNTEAFF.

V is TRBV7-2 and J is TRBJ2-7; TRBD1 matches at 7 bases. Trimming removed 3 bases from V and 3 bases from J; junction bases left unmatched: 8. This CDR3 is 15 amino acids long. Germline CDR1 and CDR2: SGHTA and FQGNSA. The CDR3 nucleotides are TGTGCCAGCAGCTTGTGGGCGACAGGGAACTACGAGCAGTACGTC. Its protein product is CASSLWATGNYEQYV.

This clonotype was seen a handful of times. The CDR3, as DNA: TGTGCCATCAGTGCTACTACTCGGGAAGATACGCAGTATTTT. This codes for CAISATTREDTQYF. This chain connects TRBV10-3 to TRBJ2-3; a weak D match, TRBD2 (5 bases). V lost 4 bases to trimming and J lost 5 bases, with 13 bases between them. This CDR3 is built from 14 residues. Germline V gene sequence: CDR1 ENHRY, CDR2 SYGVKD.

There are many counts of this clonotype. V gene TRBV7-2 combines with J gene TRBJ2-2; 14 nucleotides line up with TRBD2. V was clipped by 5 bases and J by 6 bases; unmatched bases: 11. There are 18 residues in the CDR3. Germline V gene lookup returns CDR1 SGHTA and CDR2 FQGNSA. The CDR3: CASSGGTSGSIGSGELFF. The CDR3 nucleotides are TGTGCCAGCAGCGGCGGGACTAGCGGGAGTATTGGATCCGGGGAGCTGTTTTTT. Looking up the rest from reference TRBV7-2 and TRBJ2-2 gives the full variable domain: GAGVSQSPSNKVTEKGKDVELRCDPISGHTALYWYRQSLGQGLEFLIYFQGNSAPDKSGLPSDRFSAERTGGSVSTLTIQRTQQEDSAVYLCASSGGTSGSIGSGELFFGEGSRLTVL.

The chain links TRBV4-2 to TRBJ2-7, with D perhaps TRBD2 (6 bases). CDR3 length: 15 amino acids. Per the germline V gene, CDR1 is LGHNA and CDR2 is YNFKEQ. V was clipped by 4 bases and J by 7 bases, with 20 bases between them. The CDR3 loop reads CASSPVRGGRGEQYF. CDR3 sequence (DNA): TGTGCCAGCAGCCCAGTCCGTGGCGGACGGGGGGAGCAGTACTTC.

In nucleotides, the CDR3 is TGTGCCAGCAGTTACTCCCTAGCGGGAGTTGATGAGCAGTTCTTC. Protein: CASSYSLAGVDEQFF. J is TRBJ2-1 and V is TRBV6-5; TRBD2 matches 10 bases. This CDR3 region has 15 residues. Germline lookup yields CDR1 MNHEY and CDR2 SVGAGI. Trimming took 0 bases from V and 8 from J; bases not matched to a gene: 4.

This clonotype was detected only a few times. CDR3 in amino acids: CAWYSDRYNEQFF. The CDR3 region has the DNA TGTGCCTGGTATTCAGACAGATACAATGAGCAGTTCTTC. This chain connects TRBV30 to TRBJ2-1, with a weak D call TRBD1 (5 bases). The CDR3 totals 13 residues. Trimming pared 5 bases from V and 4 bases from J, leaving 12 bases between. Germline assignment: CDR1 GTSNPN and CDR2 SVGIG (reference sequence). The variable domain in full, with the rest retrieved from reference TRBV30 and TRBJ2-1, is SQTIHQWPATLVQPVGSPLSLECTVEGTSNPNLYWYRQAAGRGLQLLFYSVGIGQISSEVPQNLSASRPQDRQFILSSKKLLLSDSGFYLCAWYSDRYNEQFFGPGTRLTVL.